A single sample is the source of the 18 T cell receptor beta chains below, sequenced in a study of T cell clonality in common variable immunodeficiency. Profiled with immunoSEQ multiplex PCR; TCRdb holds only in-frame clones, not every one. Singletons are absent from the sample, which has roughly 60,000 clones. The sample consisted of peripheral blood mononuclear cells. The source of these receptors is a person between 18 and 75 years old in good health.

At least ten counts were recorded for this clone. The read ends 3 residues before the CDR3 terminus; that terminus is restored from the germline J gene. The chain recombines TRBV20-1 with TRBJ1-2; D is uncertain. CDR1 and CDR2 (germline): DFQATT, SNEGSKA (reference sequence). This CDR3 has 12 amino acids. V lost 3 bases and J 4 bases, leaving 9 bases between the germline ends. The CDR3 region is CSASNSGYGYTF. The part of the CDR3 DNA that was read is TGCAGTGCTAGTAACAGTGGCTATGGC.

Remarks on this clone: The CDR3 goes on 3 residues after the read ends, and that part is filled in from the germline J gene. V gene TRBV10-2 combines with J gene TRBJ1-1; D not certain. V was trimmed by 6 bases and J by 7 bases, leaving 12 bases between them. Germline values: CDR1 WSHSY, CDR2 SAAADI. This CDR3 is 12 amino acids long. This chain's CDR3 is CASSRTVYEAFF. The part of the CDR3 DNA that was read is TGCGCCAGCAGCCGTACAGTATATGAA.

The sample holds a few counts of this clone. The CDR3 end falls 3 residues outside the read, so it is completed with the germline J gene. The chain is built from TRBV5-1 and TRBJ2-7; 8 bases fit TRBD2. The ends lost 7 bases at V and 2 bases at J; junction bases unmatched: 8. The CDR3 covers 14 residues. Germline CDR1 is SGHRS and CDR2 is YFSETQ. This chain's CDR3 is CASARTSGTYEQYF. The part of the CDR3 DNA that was read is TGCGCCAGCGCCCGAACTAGCGGTACCTACGAG.

This clone was seen ten or more times. One junction end does not reproduce the germline sequence, and a read error may be involved. Coverage ceases 3 residues before the CDR3 finishes, and the germline J gene fills in the end. The chain combines TRBV4-2 with TRBJ2-1; no definite D call. Germline CDR1 and CDR2: LGHNA and YNFKEQ. The CDR3 extends over 14 amino acids. The CDR3 sequence is CASSQGRLYNEQFF. CDR3 DNA (partial): TGCGCCAGCAGCCAAGGTAGACTTTACAATGAG.

This clone showed up many times. The missing CDR3 end, 3 residues past where the read stops, is filled in from the germline J gene. V gene TRBV5-4 combines with J gene TRBJ2-1; 8 bases map to TRBD1. The CDR3 runs to 14 residues. The V gene end was trimmed by 4 bases and the J gene end by 7 bases; junction bases not matched to a gene: 7. The germline CDR1 and CDR2 sequences are SGHNT and YYREEE (reference sequence). CDR3 protein: CASSPQGAINEQFF. The covered CDR3 bases are TGTGCCAGCAGCCCCCAGGGGGCAATAAATGAG. Supplemented by reference TRBV5-4 and TRBJ2-1, the full variable domain reads ETGVTQSPTHLIKTRGQQVTLRCSSQSGHNTVSWYQQALGQGPQFIFQYYREEENGRGNFPPRFSGLQFPNYSSELNVNALELDDSALYLCASSPQGAINEQFFGPGTRLTVL.

This clone was detected ten times or more. The observed sequence ends 3 residues before the CDR3 terminus, with the missing tail filled in from the germline J gene. The V gene is TRBV7-2, the J gene TRBJ2-7; 7 nucleotides agree with TRBD1. The CDR3 covers 13 residues. Germline-derived CDR1 and CDR2 are SGHTA and FQGNSA. Trimming at V came to 6 bases and at J to 3 bases, leaving 5 bases not matched to a gene. The CDR3 reads CASSRQGLYEQYF. CDR3 bases read: TGTGCCAGCAGTCGACAGGGTCTCTACGAG.

This clone was detected many times. The read halts 3 residues ahead of the CDR3 end, with the missing end drawn from the germline J gene. This chain joins TRBV7-2 and TRBJ1-2; maybe TRBD1 (5 bases). CDR1 is SGHTA and CDR2 is FQGNSA in the germline V gene. Trimming left V 1 base short and J 5 bases short, with 14 bases between. CDR3 length equals 15 residues. The sequenced part of the CDR3 DNA is TGTGCCAGCAGCTTAGGTAGTGCGGGGGGATATGGC. This gives the protein CASSLGSAGGYG. The whole CDR3 reads CASSLGSAGGYGYTF.

This clone was seen at least ten times. The read terminates 3 residues ahead of where the CDR3 ends, so the germline J gene completes it. V and J are TRBV12-3 or TRBV12-4 and TRBJ2-5; D may be TRBD1 (5 bases). The CDR3 runs 15 residues. Trimming removed 2 bases at V and 1 base at J, with 11 bases between. Incomplete CDR3 DNA: TGTGCCAGCAGTTTAAGACGGACACCCCAAGAGACC. Translation: CASSLRRTPQET. The entire CDR3 sequence reads CASSLRRTPQETQYF.

This clone was detected ten times or more. The observed sequence ends 3 residues before the CDR3 terminus, with the missing tail filled in from the germline J gene. The chain is built from TRBV20-1 and TRBJ2-3; TRBD2 is a possible D gene (6 bases). This CDR3 is built from 15 residues. Germline V lookup: CDR1 DFQATT, CDR2 SNEGSKA (reference sequence). The V gene lost 6 bases and the J gene lost 2 bases, with 18 bases spanning the gap. Incomplete CDR3 DNA: TGCAGTGCCCCTAGCGCCCGAGGGTTCACAGATACG. Translated: CSAPSARGFTDT. The entire CDR3 is CSAPSARGFTDTQYF.

This clone was seen repeatedly, ten times or more. Read sequence stops 3 residues before the CDR3 end, and the germline J gene provides the missing end. V gene TRBV15 combines with J gene TRBJ2-7; no definite D call. Trimming took off 3 bases at V and 4 bases at J, with 13 bases between the two ends. CDR3 length: 14 residues. From germline, CDR1 is LNHNV and CDR2 YYDKDF (reference sequence). The chain's CDR3 is CATSSIFPTYEQYF. The part of the CDR3 DNA that was read is TGTGCCACCAGCAGTATATTTCCAACATACGAG.

This clone appeared many times. The CDR3 extends 3 residues past the end of the read, so its final part is completed from the germline J gene. V is TRBV5-4 and J is TRBJ2-7; D perhaps matches TRBD1 (6 bases). V was cut by 4 bases and J by 4 bases, with 18 bases left in between. The CDR3 has 15 residues. CDR1 is SGHNT, CDR2 YYREEE, per germline (reference sequence). Here the CDR3 reads CASSKMTGSGYEQYF. CDR3 bases read: TGTGCCAGCAGCAAGATGACAGGTTCGGGTTACGAG.

Many counts were recorded for this clone. The CDR3 extends 3 residues past the end of the read, so its final part is completed from the germline J gene. The chain carries TRBV20-1 and TRBJ2-1; 13 bases map to TRBD2. Germline CDR1 and CDR2: DFQATT and SNEGSKA (reference sequence). V trimming: 0 bases; J trimming: 3 bases; junction bases outside the gene matches: 11. CDR3 size: 19 residues. The CDR3 bases that were read are TGCAGTGCTAGAGACTCGGGACTAGCGGGAAGAGGGGTCTACAATGAG. This translates into CSARDSGLAGRGVYNE. The full CDR3 is CSARDSGLAGRGVYNEQFF.

The sample holds many counts of this clone. The CDR3 end falls 3 residues outside the read, so it is completed with the germline J gene. This chain joins TRBV10-3 and TRBJ2-3, with 11 bases that match TRBD1. J was trimmed by 2 bases and V by 4 bases; bases with no gene match: 5. Germline V gene lookup returns CDR1 ENHRY and CDR2 SYGVKD. There are 16 residues in the CDR3. This CDR3 is CAISGGTGGTTDTQYF. CDR3 DNA, as far as it was read: TGTGCCATCAGTGGAGGGACAGGGGGGACCACAGATACG.

Points on this clone: The CDR3 end is not reached by the read, which stops 3 residues before it; the germline J gene fills it in. This chain joins TRBV19 and TRBJ1-2; 7 bases fit TRBD1. The CDR3 runs to 13 residues. Germline V gives CDR1 LNHDA, CDR2 SQIVND (reference sequence). The sequenced CDR3 bases are TGTGCCAGTAGACGTTCCGGGACAGATACC. This encodes CASRRSGTDT. The whole CDR3 sequence is CASRRSGTDTYTF.

Only a few counts were recorded for this clone. Sequencing ends 3 residues short of the CDR3 end; the germline J gene provides the rest. This chain uses TRBV7-9 with TRBJ1-1; D call uncertain. With 2 bases removed from V and 5 bases from J, the gap between germline ends came to 12 bases. Germline V gene sequence: CDR1 SEHNR, CDR2 FQNEAQ (reference sequence). The CDR3 extends over 14 amino acids. The chain's CDR3 is CASSLQRRGTEAFF. The sequenced part of the CDR3 DNA is TGTGCCAGCAGCTTACAACGGCGCGGTACTGAA.

Many counts were recorded for this clone. The CDR3 end is not reached by the read, which stops 3 residues before it; the germline J gene fills it in. The V gene is TRBV5-1, the J gene TRBJ2-3; the match to TRBD2 covers 13 bases. The germline CDR1 and CDR2 sequences are SGHRS and YFSETQ. The length of the CDR3 is 21 residues. The V gene end was trimmed by 3 bases and the J gene end by 2 bases; junction bases not matched to a gene: 18. The CDR3 bases that were read are TGCGCCAGCAGCTCACCCTCGCGGACTAGCGGGAGAGTGGGATTCACAGATACG. As protein: CASSSPSRTSGRVGFTDT. The CDR3 in its entirety is CASSSPSRTSGRVGFTDTQYF.

This clone was detected many times. The CDR3 end falls 3 residues outside the read, so it is completed with the germline J gene. The rearrangement links TRBV20-1 to TRBJ2-1; 13 nucleotides align to TRBD2. Looked up from germline, CDR1 is DFQATT and CDR2 is SNEGSKA (reference sequence). CDR3 length: 18 amino acids. Trimming removed 6 bases from V and 3 bases from J; junction bases left unmatched: 14. The DNA read from the CDR3 is TGCAGTGCCCGCTCGGGGACTAGCGGGAAGGGCGACTACAATGAG. This gives the protein CSARSGTSGKGDYNE. The full CDR3 is CSARSGTSGKGDYNEQFF.

Many counts were recorded for this clone. The CDR3 end lies 3 residues beyond the end of the read and is filled in from the germline J gene. The J gene is TRBJ2-3, the V gene TRBV11-3; D is ambiguous. The V gene lost 0 bases and the J gene lost 8 bases, with 12 bases spanning the gap. This CDR3 has 14 amino acids. Germline lookup yields CDR1 SGHNT and CDR2 YENEEA. Incomplete CDR3 DNA: TGTGCCAGCAGCTTAGATAAGCTCGGGTTTACG. This gives the protein CASSLDKLGFT. The CDR3 as a whole reads CASSLDKLGFTQYF.